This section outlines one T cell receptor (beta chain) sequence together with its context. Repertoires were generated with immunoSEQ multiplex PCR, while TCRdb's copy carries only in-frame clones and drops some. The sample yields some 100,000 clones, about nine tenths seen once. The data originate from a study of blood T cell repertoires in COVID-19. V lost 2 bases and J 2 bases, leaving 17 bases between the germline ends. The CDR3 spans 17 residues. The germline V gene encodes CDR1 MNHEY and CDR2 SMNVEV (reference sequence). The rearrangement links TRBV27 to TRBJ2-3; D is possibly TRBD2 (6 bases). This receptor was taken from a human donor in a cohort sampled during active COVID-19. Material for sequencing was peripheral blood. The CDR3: CASSLVVRGRYTDTQYF. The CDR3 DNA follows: TGTGCCAGCAGTTTAGTTGTCCGGGGGAGATACACAGATACGCAGTATTTT.